Sequencing of this TCR beta chain was carried out in a study of blood T cell repertoires in COVID-19. Study-wide background: Sites across the United States, Italy and Spain contributed samples from acute and convalescent COVID-19. Nucleic acid was either cDNA or gDNA, and it came from T cells, B-cell-depleted T cells, or PBMCs.

Per germline, CDR1 PRHDT and CDR2 FYEKMQ (reference sequence). V gave up 5 bases and J gave up 4 bases; unmatched junction bases: 3. This CDR3 comprises 14 residues. How the authors handled the data: Amplified reference gene primers provided the basis for estimating nucleated cell counts. The protocol was immunoSEQ multiplex PCR, while the TCRdb copy is restricted to in-frame clones and leaves out a portion. That table gives V, J and clone size, and the DNA gave D and trimming. Among approximately 70,000 clones listed, under 90% were seen once. This rearrangement joins TRBV13 to TRBJ1-2, with TRBD1 identical over 11 bases. Sequencing was carried out using peripheral blood. The source of this sequence is a man between 65 and 85 years old who had recovered from COVID-19. The CDR3 reads CASSTDRGLYGYTF. CDR3 sequence (DNA): TGTGCCAGCAGCACGGACAGGGGGCTCTATGGCTACACCTTC.